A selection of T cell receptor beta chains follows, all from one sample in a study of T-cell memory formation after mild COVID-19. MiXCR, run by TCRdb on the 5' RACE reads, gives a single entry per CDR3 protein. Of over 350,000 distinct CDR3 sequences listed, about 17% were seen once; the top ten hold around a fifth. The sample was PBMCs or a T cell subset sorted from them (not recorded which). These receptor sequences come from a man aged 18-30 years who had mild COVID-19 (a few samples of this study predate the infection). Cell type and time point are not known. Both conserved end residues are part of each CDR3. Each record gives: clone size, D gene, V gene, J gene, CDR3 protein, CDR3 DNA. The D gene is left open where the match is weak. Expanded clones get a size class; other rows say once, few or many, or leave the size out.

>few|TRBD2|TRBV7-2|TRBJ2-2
CASSLAGGPPLMFF
TGTGCCAGCAGCTTGGCGGGGGGCCCCCCTTTGATGTTTTTT
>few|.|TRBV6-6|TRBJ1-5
CASSLDPLPQHF
TGTGCCAGCAGTCTGGACCCACTGCCCCAGCATTTT
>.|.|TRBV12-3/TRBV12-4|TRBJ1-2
CASSSGAPGYTF
TGTGCCAGCAGTTCGGGGGCCCCTGGCTACACCTTC
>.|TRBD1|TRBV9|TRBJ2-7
CASSVLQGADNEQYF
TGTGCCAGCAGCGTATTACAGGGGGCCGACAACGAGCAGTACTTC
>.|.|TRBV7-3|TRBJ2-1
CASSLSTGNYNEQFF
TGTGCCAGCAGCTTAAGTACAGGGAATTACAATGAGCAGTTCTTC
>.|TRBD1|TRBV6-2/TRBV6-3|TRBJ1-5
CASTLQGAFNQPQHF
TGTGCCAGCACCCTTCAGGGGGCCTTCAATCAGCCCCAGCATTTT
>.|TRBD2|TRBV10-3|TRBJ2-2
CAISHGEERGGTGELFF
TGTGCCATCTCTCACGGCGAGGAGCGGGGGGGCACCGGGGAGCTGTTTTTT
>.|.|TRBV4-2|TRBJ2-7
CASSRKHGAEQYF
TGTGCCAGCAGCCGAAAACATGGCGCCGAGCAGTACTTC
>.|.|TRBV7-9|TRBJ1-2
CASSPHRDGYTF
TGTGCCAGCAGCCCTCACAGGGATGGCTACACCTTC
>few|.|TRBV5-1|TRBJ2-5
CASSLSPPQETQYF
TGCGCCAGCAGCTTGTCGCCACCACAAGAGACCCAGTACTTC
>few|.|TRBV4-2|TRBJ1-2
CASSQVGDSYGYTF
TGTGCCAGCAGCCAGGTGGGCGATTCCTATGGCTACACCTTC
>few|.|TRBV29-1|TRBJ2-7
CSVERPGGSYEQYF
TGCAGCGTTGAGCGCCCCGGCGGCTCCTACGAGCAGTACTTC
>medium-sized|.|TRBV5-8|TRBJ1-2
CASSLYAGPGYTF
TGTGCCAGCAGCTTGTACGCAGGGCCAGGCTACACCTTC
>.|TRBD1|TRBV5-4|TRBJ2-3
CASSAGTGLSTDTQYF
TGTGCCAGCAGCGCCGGGACAGGCTTATCCACAGATACGCAGTATTTT
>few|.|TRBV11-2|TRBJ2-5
CASSPSPIIGETQYF
TGTGCCAGCAGCCCGAGCCCCATTATAGGGGAGACCCAGTACTTC
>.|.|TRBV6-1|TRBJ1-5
CASSEAPGGGWPQHF
TGTGCCAGCAGTGAAGCCCCAGGCGGGGGTTGGCCCCAGCATTTT
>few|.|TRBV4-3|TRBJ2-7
CASSQGRGTAYEQYF
TGCGCCAGCAGCCAAGGTAGGGGGACGGCCTACGAGCAGTACTTC
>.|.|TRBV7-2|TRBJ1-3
CASSGWDTIYF
TGTGCCAGCAGCGGATGGGACACCATATATTTT
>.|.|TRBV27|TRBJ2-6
CASSRDWFGLSSGANVLTF
TGTGCCAGCAGTCGCGATTGGTTCGGCCTTAGCTCTGGGGCCAACGTCCTGACTTTC
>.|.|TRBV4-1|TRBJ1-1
CASSPHNRVWGDTEAFF
TGCGCCAGCAGCCCCCACAACCGGGTTTGGGGAGACACTGAAGCTTTCTTT
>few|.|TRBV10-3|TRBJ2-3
CAIMGDTQYF
TGTGCCATCATGGGTGATACGCAGTATTTT
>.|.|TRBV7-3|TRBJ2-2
CASSPSTGGAAGELFF
TGTGCCAGCAGCCCATCCACCGGGGGCGCGGCCGGGGAGCTGTTTTTT
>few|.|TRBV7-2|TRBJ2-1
CASSLDRAGYNEQFF
TGTGCCAGCAGCTTAGATAGGGCGGGGTACAATGAGCAGTTCTTC
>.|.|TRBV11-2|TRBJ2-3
CASSLGSLRGTDTQYF
TGTGCCAGCAGCTTAGGATCTCTCCGGGGCACAGATACGCAGTATTTT
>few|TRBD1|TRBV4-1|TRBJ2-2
CASSHRTGDQAGELFF
TGCGCCAGCAGCCATAGGACAGGGGATCAGGCCGGGGAGCTGTTTTTT
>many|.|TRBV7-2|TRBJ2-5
CASSFIWGNDGTQYF
TGTGCCAGCAGCTTTATTTGGGGGAATGACGGGACCCAGTACTTC
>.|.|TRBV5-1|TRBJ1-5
CASSYLRSSNQPQHF
TGCGCCAGCAGCTATCTCAGGAGTAGCAATCAGCCCCAGCATTTT
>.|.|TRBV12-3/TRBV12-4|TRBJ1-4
CASRPGDPNEKLFF
TGTGCCAGCAGGCCAGGGGATCCTAATGAAAAACTGTTTTTT
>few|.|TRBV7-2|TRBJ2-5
CASSPAGTTVGETQYF
TGTGCCAGCAGCCCCGCCGGGACCACTGTAGGGGAGACCCAGTACTTC
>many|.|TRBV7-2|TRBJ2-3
CASSIPLDTQYF
TGTGCCAGCAGTATCCCTCTAGATACGCAGTATTTT
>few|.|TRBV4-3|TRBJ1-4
CASSQDQGPHEKLFF
TGCGCCAGCAGCCAAGATCAGGGACCTCACGAAAAACTGTTTTTT
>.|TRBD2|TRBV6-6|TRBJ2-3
CASSYSTSGAVTQYF
TGTGCCAGCAGTTACTCGACTAGCGGGGCGGTTACGCAGTATTTT
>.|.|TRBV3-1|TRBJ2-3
CASSPWESDTQYF
TGTGCCAGCAGCCCCTGGGAATCAGATACGCAGTATTTT
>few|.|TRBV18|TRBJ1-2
CASSQAPPDISYGYTF
TGTGCCAGCTCGCAGGCCCCTCCGGACATATCCTATGGCTACACCTTC
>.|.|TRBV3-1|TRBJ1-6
CASSQEGGNSPLHF
TGTGCCAGCAGCCAAGAGGGGGGGAATTCACCCCTCCACTTT
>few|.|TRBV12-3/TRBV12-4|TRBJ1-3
CAGRTRGSGGNTIYF
TGTGCCGGGAGGACACGGGGAAGTGGTGGAAACACCATATATTTT
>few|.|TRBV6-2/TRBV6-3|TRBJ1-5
CASKYERNQPQHF
TGTGCCAGCAAGTATGAGCGGAATCAGCCCCAGCATTTT
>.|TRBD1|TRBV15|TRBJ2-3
CATSRLFLGQGTDTQYF
TGTGCCACCAGCAGGTTATTTCTGGGACAGGGCACAGATACGCAGTATTTT
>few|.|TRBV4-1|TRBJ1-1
CASSPTWGQNTEAFF
TGCGCCAGCAGCCCCACCTGGGGACAGAACACTGAAGCTTTCTTT
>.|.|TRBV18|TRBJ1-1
CASSPRQPNTEAFF
TGTGCCAGCTCACCGAGACAACCAAACACTGAAGCTTTCTTT
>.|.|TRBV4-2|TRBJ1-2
CASRPARSGVYGYTF
TGTGCCAGCAGGCCAGCTCGATCAGGAGTCTATGGCTACACCTTC
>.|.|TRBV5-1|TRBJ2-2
CASSLGPRQASSGELFF
TGCGCCAGCAGCTTGGGGCCTCGGCAGGCGTCGTCCGGGGAGCTGTTTTTT
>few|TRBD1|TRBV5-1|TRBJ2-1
CASSFGQAYNEQFF
TGCGCCAGCAGCTTCGGACAGGCCTACAATGAGCAGTTCTTC
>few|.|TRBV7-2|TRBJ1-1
CASSIMTGPTFAEAFF
TGTGCCAGCAGCATAATGACAGGCCCGACTTTCGCTGAAGCTTTCTTT
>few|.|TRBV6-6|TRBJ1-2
CASKKASYGYTF
TGTGCCAGCAAAAAGGCCAGTTATGGCTACACCTTC
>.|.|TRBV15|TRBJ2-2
CATSSPGGHSNTGELFF
TGTGCCACCAGCAGCCCTGGGGGACACTCGAACACCGGGGAGCTGTTTTTT
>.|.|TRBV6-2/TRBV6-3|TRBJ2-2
CASSYPIGGTGELFF
TGTGCCAGCAGTTACCCGATCGGGGGCACCGGGGAGCTGTTTTTT
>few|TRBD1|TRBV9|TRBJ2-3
CASSEQGIDADTQYF
TGTGCCAGCAGCGAACAGGGGATCGATGCAGATACGCAGTATTTT
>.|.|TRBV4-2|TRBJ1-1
CASSQGRGNAEAFF
TGTGCCAGCAGCCAAGGGAGGGGTAACGCTGAAGCTTTCTTT
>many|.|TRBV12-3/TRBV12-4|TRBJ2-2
CASSEESFAGELFF
TGTGCCAGCAGTGAGGAGAGTTTCGCCGGGGAGCTGTTTTTT
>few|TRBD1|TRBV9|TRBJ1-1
CASSVAGEQGERAFF
TGTGCCAGCAGCGTAGCAGGAGAACAGGGGGAACGGGCTTTCTTT
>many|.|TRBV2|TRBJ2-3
CASSEQSRKGDTQYF
TGTGCCAGCAGTGAACAATCCAGGAAGGGGGATACGCAGTATTTT
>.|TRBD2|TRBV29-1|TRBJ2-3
CSVDGLAGGPGTDTQYF
TGCAGCGTTGATGGACTAGCGGGGGGGCCGGGCACAGATACGCAGTATTTT
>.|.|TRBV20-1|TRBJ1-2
CSAKIWGSGSNYGYTF
TGCAGTGCTAAAATTTGGGGCTCCGGTTCAAACTATGGCTACACCTTC
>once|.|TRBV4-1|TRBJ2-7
CASSQSAYEQYF
TGCGCCAGCAGCCAAAGCGCCTACGAGCAGTACTTC
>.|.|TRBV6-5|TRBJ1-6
CASSYEGMPPLHF
TGTGCCAGCAGTTATGAGGGAATGCCACCCCTCCACTTT
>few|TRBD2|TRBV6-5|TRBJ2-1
CASSYGSGGYNEQFF
TGTGCCAGCAGTTACGGTTCGGGGGGGTACAATGAGCAGTTCTTC
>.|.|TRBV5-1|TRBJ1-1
CASSLDRADREAFF
TGCGCCAGCAGCTTGGACAGGGCGGACCGTGAAGCTTTCTTT
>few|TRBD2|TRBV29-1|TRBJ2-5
CSAPPSSGGETQYF
TGCAGCGCCCCTCCATCTAGCGGCGGGGAGACCCAGTACTTC
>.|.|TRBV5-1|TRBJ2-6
CASSVGRGSGANVLTF
TGCGCCAGCAGCGTAGGGAGAGGGTCTGGGGCCAACGTCCTGACTTTC